Listed below are T cell receptor beta chains from one sample, sequenced in a study of T cell responses to AZD1222 COVID-19 vaccine. This table comes from immunoSEQ multiplex PCR, and its TCRdb copy is limited to in-frame clones, with some not included. Here the sample spans approximately 120,000 clones, 65% to 90% being singletons. The source was peripheral blood, collected 28 days after the second AZD1222 dose. The receptors derive from an adult who received the AZD1222 COVID-19 vaccine. Both conserved end residues are part of each CDR3. D genes are given only for firm matches. Rows may omit the clone size; those that give it use once, few, many or a size class.

D	V	size	J	CDR3	DNA
.	TRBV15	once	TRBJ1-5	CATSAGGNQPQHF	TGTGCCACCAGCGCGGGAGGGAATCAGCCCCAGCATTTT
.	TRBV7-9	.	TRBJ2-7	CASSERDLPYEQYF	TGTGCCAGCAGCGAACGGGACTTACCCTACGAGCAGTACTTC
TRBD1	TRBV28	.	TRBJ2-7	CASSPRDSYAYEQYF	TGTGCCAGCAGTCCCCGGGACAGCTATGCCTACGAGCAGTACTTC
.	TRBV5-1	.	TRBJ2-1	CASSLTPPLNEQFF	TGCGCCAGCAGCTTGACTCCACCCCTCAATGAGCAGTTCTTC
TRBD1	TRBV9	.	TRBJ1-1	CASSAFTGGTEAFF	TGTGCCAGCAGCGCTTTCACAGGGGGCACTGAAGCTTTCTTT
TRBD1	TRBV12-3/TRBV12-4	.	TRBJ1-2	CASSWTGGYGYTF	TGTGCCAGCAGTTGGACAGGGGGCTATGGCTACACCTTC
.	TRBV24-1	.	TRBJ1-5	CATSGTGQQPQHF	TGTGCCACCAGTGGTACAGGGCAACAGCCCCAGCATTTT
TRBD2	TRBV9	hyperexpanded	TRBJ2-5	CASSVRRGGPLQETQYF	TGTGCCAGCAGCGTAAGGCGGGGGGGTCCCTTACAAGAGACCCAGTACTTC
TRBD1	TRBV4-1	.	TRBJ2-7	CASSREGETGTYEQYF	TGCGCCAGCAGCCGTGAGGGAGAGACAGGGACCTACGAGCAGTACTTC
.	TRBV6-5	.	TRBJ1-1	CASSYRGSTEAFF	TGTGCCAGCAGTTACAGGGGCAGTACTGAAGCTTTCTTT
.	TRBV28	.	TRBJ1-1	CASSFTGLNTEAFF	TGTGCCAGCAGTTTCACAGGGCTGAACACTGAAGCTTTCTTT
.	TRBV9	.	TRBJ1-1	CASSVSGSGMRSNTEAFF	TGTGCCAGCAGCGTATCGGGTTCGGGTATGCGCAGCAACACTGAAGCTTTCTTT
TRBD1	TRBV19	.	TRBJ2-7	CASSAGGSYEQYF	TGTGCCAGTAGTGCAGGGGGCTCCTACGAGCAGTACTTC
TRBD1	TRBV19	.	TRBJ1-5	CASSTRRQGLNQPQHF	TGTGCCAGTAGTACACGGAGACAGGGATTAAATCAGCCCCAGCATTTT
TRBD1	TRBV5-1	.	TRBJ1-4	CASSAGTGGEKLFF	TGCGCCAGCAGCGCGGGGACAGGGGGTGAAAAACTGTTTTTT
TRBD1	TRBV3-1/TRBV3-2	.	TRBJ1-5	CASSQDQGTAQHF	TGTGCCAGCAGCCAAGATCAGGGGACAGCCCAGCATTTT
TRBD2	TRBV27	.	TRBJ2-3	CASSLASGGTDTQYF	TGTGCCAGCAGTTTAGCTAGCGGGGGAACAGATACGCAGTATTTT
TRBD1	TRBV6-2/TRBV6-3	few	TRBJ1-2	CASSYGGTEHGHTF	TGTGCCAGCAGTTACGGGGGGACAGAGCATGGCCACACCTTC
.	TRBV9	.	TRBJ1-3	CASSVGGFSGNTIYF	TGTGCCAGCAGCGTAGGGGGTTTCTCTGGAAACACCATATATTTT
TRBD1	TRBV4-3	.	TRBJ2-7	CASSPWTGGEQYF	TGCGCCAGCAGCCCCTGGACAGGGGGCGAGCAGTACTTC
TRBD1	TRBV7-2	.	TRBJ2-1	CASSLGQGAIYEQFF	TGTGCCAGCAGCCTGGGACAGGGGGCGATCTACGAGCAGTTCTTC
.	TRBV5-5	.	TRBJ1-2	CASSLASLSYGYTF	TGTGCCAGCAGCTTGGCCAGCCTCTCCTATGGCTACACCTTC
TRBD2	TRBV28	.	TRBJ2-2	CASSLAPSGTGYTGELFF	TGTGCCAGCAGTTTAGCCCCAAGCGGGACGGGGTACACCGGGGAGCTGTTTTTT
.	TRBV9	.	TRBJ2-2	CASSVLWRTRDTGELFF	TGTGCCAGCAGCGTACTTTGGAGGACTCGGGACACCGGGGAGCTGTTTTTT
.	TRBV3-1/TRBV3-2	.	TRBJ2-4	CASSHSVAKNIQYF	TGTGCCAGCAGCCACAGTGTAGCCAAAAACATTCAGTACTTC
.	TRBV7-2	.	TRBJ1-1	CASSFSLNTEAFF	TGTGCCAGCAGCTTCAGCTTGAACACTGAAGCTTTCTTT
TRBD1	TRBV3-1/TRBV3-2	.	TRBJ1-1	CASSPGQGLDTEAFF	TGTGCCAGCAGCCCCGGACAGGGGTTGGACACTGAAGCTTTCTTT
.	TRBV9	.	TRBJ1-1	CASSVVWTAMNTEAFF	TGTGCCAGCAGCGTAGTTTGGACGGCCATGAACACTGAAGCTTTCTTT
.	TRBV5-8	.	TRBJ2-7	CASSTFPGLYEQYF	TGTGCCAGCAGCACCTTTCCAGGACTCTACGAGCAGTACTTC
TRBD1	TRBV28	.	TRBJ1-6	CASRGGQAYNSPLHF	TGTGCCAGCAGGGGTGGACAGGCCTATAATTCACCCCTCCACTTT
.	TRBV29-1	few	TRBJ1-2	CSVTPGNYGYTF	TGCAGCGTCACTCCAGGGAACTATGGCTACACCTTC